This TCR beta chain was retrieved from a study of T cell clones after liver transplantation. Method: immunoSEQ multiplex PCR; TCRdb's copy keeps in-frame clones and lacks some. The sample contains about 20,000 clones, around 89% of which appear only once. The CDR3 has 14 amino acids. Germline V CDR1 and CDR2: SGHVS, FQNEAQ. V was trimmed by 5 bases and J by 1 base, leaving 11 bases between them. Material: CD8+ T cells from blood, obtained approximately 3.5 years after liver transplant. The V call is TRBV7-8, the J call TRBJ1-1; possible D gene TRBD1, 5 bases. The receptor's source is a human patient who received a liver transplant. Certain T cells may be donor cells from the graft. Written as DNA, the CDR3 is TGTGCCAGCAGCCCAGGGTCGGGGAACACTGAAGCTTTCTTT. Its translation: CASSPGSGNTEAFF.